The rows below give T cell receptor beta chains drawn from one sample of a study of T cell changes during pregnancy in multiple sclerosis. The method was immunoSEQ multiplex PCR; TCRdb's version includes in-frame clones alone and lacks a portion of them. This table has about 40,000 clones, 90% appearing once. The input for sequencing was CD4+ T cells from peripheral blood mononuclear cells, taken in the third trimester of pregnancy. The source is a female donor with multiple sclerosis, enrolled in a pregnancy study. Each CDR3 is given with its conserved first and last residue.

>TRBV5-6|TRBJ2-5
CASRPGLATIETQYF
>TRBV5-1|TRBJ2-1
CASSLGYQNNEQFF
>TRBV9|TRBJ2-4
CASSGASGSVQYF
>TRBV27|TRBJ2-2
CASSLAGSNTGELFF
>TRBV6-4|TRBJ1-3
CASSDRQAGPPQPGTIYF
>TRBV30|TRBJ2-5
CAWGTGGQETQYF
>TRBV28|TRBJ2-7
CASSLTTGPSYEQYF
>TRBV5-4|TRBJ2-1
CASSGASGSSYNEQFF
>TRBV21-1|TRBJ1-4
CASSETGGKKSEKLFF
>TRBV6-5|TRBJ2-7
CASSYGAGFRDEQYF
>TRBV7-2|TRBJ1-3
CASSSRTGHGTIYF
>TRBV7-8|TRBJ2-1
CASSLELADYNEQFF
>TRBV5-1|TRBJ2-3
CASSLVAVSTDTQYF
>TRBV29-1|TRBJ2-3
CSVGAWGGKGTDTQYF
>TRBV5-1|TRBJ2-3
CASSLGGADTQYF
>TRBV27|TRBJ1-1
CASSLGGANTEAFF
>TRBV28|TRBJ1-1
CASSTYSRQGGQGTTEAFF
>TRBV7-2|TRBJ2-7
CASSSRTSGSQYF
>TRBV5-1|TRBJ2-7
CASRSQGGYEQYF
>TRBV6-6|TRBJ1-1
CASSSPQGLGTEAFF
>TRBV10-2|TRBJ1-2
CAIHRDGGYTF
>TRBV21-1|TRBJ2-3
CASSTRPGTDTDTQYF
>TRBV11-1|TRBJ2-1
CASSPTGGVLFF
>TRBV6-1|TRBJ2-1
CASSTQGSNNEQFF
>TRBV30|TRBJ1-2
CAWERGSYGYTF
>TRBV5-5|TRBJ1-4
CASSSSPNEKLFF
>TRBV7-9|TRBJ2-5
CASSLRLAQAQETQYF
>TRBV18|TRBJ2-1
CASSPNVPSSYNEQFF
>TRBV7-9|TRBJ1-2
CASSLRGLYGYTF
>TRBV7-8|TRBJ2-7
CASSARDRTYEQYF
>TRBV7-7|TRBJ2-1
CASSFRGGSEQFF
>TRBV27|TRBJ2-7
CASSPGLLLTYEQYF
>TRBV10-3|TRBJ1-2
CAISPVELYGYTF
>TRBV15|TRBJ2-1
CATSTSGRSYNEQFF
>TRBV27|TRBJ2-2
CASRQTGGLNTGELFF